This is a list of T cell receptor beta chains from one sample in a study of blood T cell repertoires in COVID-19. TCRdb's table, derived via immunoSEQ multiplex PCR, lists solely in-frame clones and lacks some. The sample has some 87,000 clones; more than 60% are singletons. Source material: peripheral blood. The receptors originated from a woman of 80 years or more with active or convalescent COVID-19. CDR3s include the opening cysteine and the closing phenylalanine or tryptophan. Each record gives: D gene, clone size, V gene, J gene, CDR3 protein, CDR3 DNA. A D gene is named only where the DNA matches it firmly. Some rows have no size entry. The others give once, few or many, or a class for an expanded clone.

d_call: TRBD2
clone_size: .
v_call: TRBV5-4
j_call: TRBJ2-5
cdr3_aa: CASSSGLAGVETQYF
cdr3_nt: TGTGCCAGCAGCAGCGGACTAGCGGGGGTAGAGACCCAGTACTTC

d_call: .
clone_size: .
v_call: TRBV2
j_call: TRBJ1-1
cdr3_aa: CASIQAGNTEAFF
cdr3_nt: TGTGCCAGCATCCAGGCAGGGAACACTGAAGCTTTCTTT

d_call: TRBD1
clone_size: .
v_call: TRBV12-3/TRBV12-4
j_call: TRBJ2-7
cdr3_aa: CASSRRQGYEQYF
cdr3_nt: TGTGCCAGCAGTAGACGACAGGGCTACGAGCAGTACTTC

d_call: .
clone_size: .
v_call: TRBV7-8
j_call: TRBJ1-1
cdr3_aa: CASSDQGMSVNTEAFF
cdr3_nt: TGTGCCAGCAGCGATCAGGGTATGTCGGTGAACACTGAAGCTTTCTTT

d_call: TRBD1
clone_size: .
v_call: TRBV7-2
j_call: TRBJ1-2
cdr3_aa: CASSFAADRGDGYTF
cdr3_nt: TGTGCCAGCAGCTTCGCCGCGGACAGGGGGGATGGCTACACCTTC

d_call: TRBD1
clone_size: .
v_call: TRBV7-2
j_call: TRBJ2-7
cdr3_aa: CASSQAGTGNYEQYF
cdr3_nt: TGTGCCAGCAGCCAGGCCGGGACAGGGAACTACGAGCAGTACTTC

d_call: .
clone_size: .
v_call: TRBV7-8
j_call: TRBJ2-5
cdr3_aa: CASSPPSQGTQYF
cdr3_nt: TGTGCCAGCAGCCCCCCATCGCAGGGGACCCAGTACTTC

d_call: TRBD1
clone_size: .
v_call: TRBV7-2
j_call: TRBJ1-4
cdr3_aa: CASSSAGQATNEKLFF
cdr3_nt: TGTGCCAGCAGCTCCGCCGGACAGGCAACTAATGAAAAACTGTTTTTT

d_call: TRBD1
clone_size: .
v_call: TRBV5-1
j_call: TRBJ2-5
cdr3_aa: CASSRDREETQYF
cdr3_nt: TGCGCCAGCAGCCGGGACAGGGAGGAGACCCAGTACTTC

d_call: TRBD2
clone_size: .
v_call: TRBV4-1
j_call: TRBJ2-5
cdr3_aa: CASSQSLAGGQETQYF
cdr3_nt: TGCGCCAGCAGCCAATCACTAGCGGGGGGTCAAGAGACCCAGTACTTC

d_call: TRBD2
clone_size: .
v_call: TRBV23-1
j_call: TRBJ2-6
cdr3_aa: CASSQAGARGGILASGANVLTF
cdr3_nt: TGCGCCAGCAGTCAAGCCGGGGCCCGGGGGGGGATCCTGGCCTCTGGGGCCAACGTCCTGACTTTC

d_call: TRBD1
clone_size: .
v_call: TRBV2
j_call: TRBJ1-5
cdr3_aa: CASSEGSGGQRPQHF
cdr3_nt: TGTGCCAGCAGTGAAGGTTCAGGGGGACAAAGGCCCCAGCATTTT

d_call: .
clone_size: .
v_call: TRBV6-5
j_call: TRBJ2-3
cdr3_aa: CASSYHGGQVDTQYF
cdr3_nt: TGTGCCAGCAGTTACCACGGGGGGCAGGTAGATACGCAGTATTTT

d_call: TRBD2
clone_size: .
v_call: TRBV5-4
j_call: TRBJ2-5
cdr3_aa: CASSLRASGGQETQYF
cdr3_nt: TGTGCCAGCAGCTTGCGGGCTAGCGGGGGGCAAGAGACCCAGTACTTC

d_call: .
clone_size: .
v_call: TRBV6-6
j_call: TRBJ1-2
cdr3_aa: CASSYVAGQTYGYTF
cdr3_nt: TGTGCCAGCAGTTACGTGGCGGGCCAAACCTATGGCTACACCTTC

d_call: .
clone_size: .
v_call: TRBV4-3
j_call: TRBJ1-1
cdr3_aa: CASSQDRSTVNTEAFF
cdr3_nt: TGCGCCAGCAGCCAAGATAGGTCGACAGTGAACACTGAAGCTTTCTTT

d_call: TRBD1
clone_size: .
v_call: TRBV19
j_call: TRBJ1-6
cdr3_aa: CASKDRANDSPLHF
cdr3_nt: TGTGCCAGTAAGGACAGGGCGAACGATTCACCCCTCCACTTT

d_call: .
clone_size: .
v_call: TRBV5-5
j_call: TRBJ2-7
cdr3_aa: CASSLVHFATYEQYF
cdr3_nt: TGTGCCAGCAGCTTGGTGCACTTTGCGACCTACGAGCAGTACTTC

d_call: .
clone_size: .
v_call: TRBV6-5
j_call: TRBJ2-7
cdr3_aa: CASSYLSTGLSYEQYF
cdr3_nt: TGTGCCAGCAGTTACTTATCAACAGGCCTTTCCTACGAGCAGTACTTC

d_call: TRBD2
clone_size: .
v_call: TRBV5-1
j_call: TRBJ2-1
cdr3_aa: CASRRASGGVNEQFF
cdr3_nt: TGCGCCAGCCGTCGGGCTAGCGGGGGGGTTAATGAGCAGTTCTTC

d_call: TRBD2
clone_size: .
v_call: TRBV7-2
j_call: TRBJ2-3
cdr3_aa: CASGLGGGGTDTQYF
cdr3_nt: TGTGCCAGCGGCTTGGGCGGGGGAGGCACAGATACGCAGTATTTT

d_call: .
clone_size: .
v_call: TRBV13
j_call: TRBJ1-1
cdr3_aa: CASRKELGNTEAFF
cdr3_nt: TGTGCCAGCAGGAAGGAGCTGGGGAACACTGAAGCTTTCTTT

d_call: .
clone_size: once
v_call: TRBV10-3
j_call: TRBJ2-2
cdr3_aa: CAIAEEAGELFF
cdr3_nt: TGTGCCATCGCTGAGGAAGCCGGGGAGCTGTTTTTT

d_call: TRBD1
clone_size: once
v_call: TRBV13
j_call: TRBJ2-3
cdr3_aa: CASSLVEGAFGTDTQYF
cdr3_nt: TGTGCCAGCAGCTTAGTAGAGGGGGCGTTTGGCACAGATACGCAGTATTTT

d_call: .
clone_size: .
v_call: TRBV19
j_call: TRBJ1-5
cdr3_aa: CASSISGNQPQHF
cdr3_nt: TGTGCCAGTAGTATTAGTGGTAATCAGCCCCAGCATTTT

d_call: .
clone_size: .
v_call: TRBV5-1
j_call: TRBJ2-2
cdr3_aa: CASSLLGVGGVSTGELFF
cdr3_nt: TGCGCCAGCAGCTTGTTAGGTGTCGGCGGGGTCAGCACCGGGGAGCTGTTTTTT

d_call: .
clone_size: .
v_call: TRBV4-3
j_call: TRBJ1-3
cdr3_aa: CASSPPEQGTYSGNTIYF
cdr3_nt: TGCGCCAGCAGCCCCCCCGAACAAGGGACTTATTCTGGAAACACCATATATTTT

d_call: .
clone_size: .
v_call: TRBV9
j_call: TRBJ1-4
cdr3_aa: CASSVGSGENEKLFF
cdr3_nt: TGTGCCAGCAGCGTAGGTTCCGGGGAGAATGAAAAACTGTTTTTT

d_call: TRBD2
clone_size: few
v_call: TRBV2
j_call: TRBJ2-3
cdr3_aa: CASTGLAGGTSTDTQYF
cdr3_nt: TGTGCCAGCACGGGGCTAGCGGGGGGAACTAGCACAGATACGCAGTATTTT

d_call: TRBD1
clone_size: .
v_call: TRBV6-5
j_call: TRBJ1-2
cdr3_aa: CASRGQLINYGYTF
cdr3_nt: TGTGCCAGCAGGGGACAGTTAATTAACTATGGCTACACCTTC

d_call: .
clone_size: .
v_call: TRBV6-5
j_call: TRBJ2-1
cdr3_aa: CASSYDKTYNEQFF
cdr3_nt: TGTGCCAGCAGTTACGACAAAACCTACAATGAGCAGTTCTTC

d_call: .
clone_size: .
v_call: TRBV28
j_call: TRBJ1-5
cdr3_aa: CASSLSGFKPQHF
cdr3_nt: TGTGCCAGCAGTTTATCGGGGTTCAAGCCCCAGCATTTT